The next 20 T cell receptor beta chains were all read from a single sample in a study of T-cell memory formation after mild COVID-19. TCRdb re-derived calls from the 5' RACE reads in MiXCR, one entry per CDR3 protein. Here the sample spans roughly 370,000 distinct CDR3 sequences, more than 15% being singletons. The sequencing sample was made of PBMCs or a T cell subset sorted from them (not recorded which). These receptors were collected from a man aged 18 to 29 who had mild COVID-19 (a few samples of this study predate the infection). Cell type and time point are not known.

This clonotype was detected only a few times. The chain has TRBV4-3 and TRBJ2-3; D is possibly TRBD1 or TRBD2 (5 bases each). CDR1 LGHNA and CDR2 YSLEER come from the germline V gene. With 3 bases removed from V and 5 bases from J, the gap between germline ends came to 9 bases. This CDR3 comprises 13 residues. The CDR3, as DNA: TGCGCCAGCAGCCAGGGACGCTTAGATACGCAGTATTTT. Protein sequence: CASSQGRLDTQYF.

V usage is TRBV10-3 and J usage is TRBJ1-6; D unresolved. Germline V gene sequence: CDR1 ENHRY, CDR2 SYGVKD. V lost 10 bases, J lost 0 bases, and 13 bases lay in between. The CDR3 sequence is 15 residues long. DNA for the CDR3: TGTGCCACCCAGACGAGAAGCTCCTATAATTCACCCCTCCACTTT. It is translated as CATQTRSSYNSPLHF.

This chain uses TRBV15 with TRBJ1-5; weak D call: TRBD1 (5 bases). CDR1 and CDR2 (germline): LNHNV, YYDKDF (reference sequence). V dropped 3 bases and J dropped 7 bases, with 10 bases sitting between them. The CDR3 extends over 13 amino acids. CDR3 loop: CATSRGGIQPQHF. CDR3 in DNA: TGTGCCACCAGCAGGGGGGGGATCCAGCCCCAGCATTTT.

The table lists this clonotype with a count of one. This chain joins TRBV3-1 and TRBJ2-7; D gene uncertain. Germline CDR1 is LGHDT and CDR2 is YNNKEL (reference sequence). V lost 0 bases to trimming and J lost 6 bases, with 9 bases between them. CDR3 length: 13 residues. CDR3 protein: CASSQEGGAEQYV. CDR3 DNA sequence: TGTGCCAGCAGCCAAGAGGGTGGAGCCGAGCAGTACGTC.

This clonotype was picked up a small number of times. The chain is built from TRBV5-1 and TRBJ2-7, with D hard to call. V was cut by 2 bases and J by 4 bases, with 13 bases left in between. From germline, CDR1 is SGHRS and CDR2 YFSETQ. CDR3 length: 14 residues. As DNA, the CDR3 is TGCGCCAGCAGCTTAGGGCCCGTAGAGTACGAGCAGTACTTC. This codes for CASSLGPVEYEQYF.

This clonotype was counted a few times. V and J are TRBV7-9 and TRBJ1-4, with D unresolved. V lost 3 bases and J 0 bases, leaving 8 bases between the germline ends. The CDR3 runs 15 residues. The germline gives CDR1 SEHNR, CDR2 FQNEAQ (reference sequence). CDR3 sequence reads: CASSFNRATNEKLFF. The CDR3 DNA follows: TGTGCCAGCAGCTTCAACAGAGCAACTAATGAAAAACTGTTTTTT. Complete variable domain (other parts from reference TRBV7-9 and TRBJ1-4): DTGVSQNPRHKITKRGQNVTFRCDPISEHNRLYWYRQTLGQGPEFLTYFQNEAQLEKSRLLSDRFSAERPKGSFSTLEIQRTEQGDSAMYLCASSFNRATNEKLFFGSGTQLSVL.

The chain couples TRBV20-1 to TRBJ1-1; 8 positions agree with TRBD1. Trimming at V came to 2 bases and at J to 6 bases, leaving 5 bases not matched to a gene. The length of the CDR3 is 13 residues. Germline assignment: CDR1 DFQATT and CDR2 SNEGSKA (reference sequence). CDR3 bases: TGCAGTGCTAGACCAGACAGGGGAGCTGAAGCTTTCTTT. It translates to CSARPDRGAEAFF.

This clonotype was seen more than once but under ten times. The chain recombines TRBV10-2 with TRBJ2-5; D gene uncertain. This CDR3 has 11 residues. Trimming cost V 0 bases and J 9 bases, with 5 bases left between them. Per the germline V gene, CDR1 is WSHSY and CDR2 is SAAADI. The CDR3 bases are TGCGCCAGCAGTGAGTCAATGGCCCAGTACTTC. It yields the protein CASSESMAQYF.

Only a few counts were recorded for this clonotype. The chain recombines TRBV9 with TRBJ2-2, with TRBD2 identical over 10 bases. Germline values: CDR1 SGDLS, CDR2 YYNGEE. V lost 0 bases, J lost 5 bases, and 10 bases stayed unmatched. CDR3 length equals 18 residues. CDR3: CASSVEAGGPRRTGELFF. CDR3 coding DNA: TGTGCCAGCAGCGTAGAAGCGGGGGGGCCTCGACGAACCGGGGAGCTGTTTTTT.

This clonotype was recorded at least ten times. The chain links TRBV5-1 to TRBJ2-3, with D possibly called TRBD1 or TRBD2 (5 bases each). Trimming shortened V by 5 bases and J by 5 bases, and 15 bases separated the two germline ends. CDR1 and CDR2 from the germline V gene are SGHRS and YFSETQ. The CDR3 spans 14 residues. The CDR3 here is CASSLGTEGDTQYF. DNA for the CDR3: TGCGCCAGCAGTCTCGGGACCGAGGGAGATACGCAGTATTTT. Complete variable domain (other parts from reference TRBV5-1 and TRBJ2-3): KAGVTQTPRYLIKTRGQQVTLSCSPISGHRSVSWYQQTPGQGLQFLFEYFSETQRNKGNFPGRFSGRQFSNSRSEMNVSTLELGDSALYLCASSLGTEGDTQYFGPGTRLTVL.

The sample holds a few counts of this clonotype. The gene calls are TRBV7-9 and TRBJ2-3, with D tentatively TRBD2 (7 bases). The V gene lost 2 bases and the J gene lost 2 bases, with 14 bases spanning the gap. The CDR3 sequence is 16 residues long. Germline V gives CDR1 SEHNR, CDR2 FQNEAQ (reference sequence). CDR3 bases: TGTGCCAGCAGCTTATACGGGGGGCCCGACACAGATACGCAGTATTTT. Translated: CASSLYGGPDTDTQYF.

This clonotype was observed a few times. The genes are TRBV29-1 and TRBJ1-4; D is perhaps TRBD1 (5 bases). Trimming cost V 5 bases and J 10 bases, with 11 bases left between them. This CDR3 is built from 11 residues. The germline V gene has CDR1 SQVTM and CDR2 ANQGSEA. The CDR3 loop reads CSVPEGVKLFF. In DNA form, the CDR3 reads TGCAGCGTTCCTGAAGGGGTAAAACTGTTTTTT.

This clonotype has a handful of counts. This chain joins TRBV6-6 and TRBJ2-7, with TRBD1 identical over 8 bases. Trimming at V came to 5 bases and at J to 5 bases, leaving 11 bases not matched to a gene. The CDR3 consists of 15 residues. From germline, CDR1 is MNHNY and CDR2 SVGAGI (reference sequence). The CDR3 DNA is TGTGCCAGCAGTCCAGCAGATAAGGACAGGGACGAGCAGTACGTC. It yields the protein CASSPADKDRDEQYV.

This clonotype showed up just a few times. This chain joins TRBV12-3 or TRBV12-4 and TRBJ2-5; unclear D gene. This CDR3 contains 13 residues. V lost 3 bases and J 2 bases, leaving 7 bases between the germline ends. Written as DNA, the CDR3 is TGTGCCAGCAGTTTGACACCTCAAGAGACCCAGTACTTC. It encodes CASSLTPQETQYF.

The rearrangement uses TRBV7-9 and TRBJ2-5; D not resolved. The CDR3 is made up of 14 amino acids. V lost 6 bases and J 5 bases, leaving 16 bases between the germline ends. CDR1 is SEHNR and CDR2 is FQNEAQ in the germline V gene (reference sequence). In DNA, the CDR3 is TGTGCCAGCAGTTACAGCATCGGTAGCGAGACCCAGTACTTC. It is translated as CASSYSIGSETQYF.

This chain joins TRBV5-6 and TRBJ1-1; TRBD1 matches at 7 bases. Germline values: CDR1 SGHDT, CDR2 YYEEEE. The CDR3 totals 13 residues. With V trimmed by 5 bases and J by 4 bases, 5 bases remained unmatched. The CDR3 DNA follows: TGTGCCAGCAGGAAGGGGGCGCGCACTGAAGCTTTCTTT. Its protein is CASRKGARTEAFF.

The V gene is TRBV6-5, the J gene TRBJ1-6; the D gene is possibly TRBD1 (5 bases). This CDR3 comprises 14 residues. V lost 5 bases and J lost 9, with 14 bases in between. Germline V CDR1 and CDR2: MNHEY, SVGAGI. The CDR3, as DNA: TGTGCCAGCAGTGAGGGAGGGGAGGCTTCACCCCTCCACTTT. Translated, it gives CASSEGGEASPLHF.

The chain joins TRBV7-8 to TRBJ2-1, with TRBD2 matching 10 bases. Germline V lookup: CDR1 SGHVS, CDR2 FQNEAQ. Germline trimming cut 5 bases from V and 14 bases from J; bases unmatched to any gene: 9. This CDR3 contains 13 residues. CDR3: CASSPASAGGEFF. DNA of the CDR3: TGTGCCAGCAGCCCCGCTTCAGCGGGGGGGGAGTTCTTC.

This clonotype was counted only a few times. The chain has TRBV5-6 and TRBJ2-7, with D perhaps matching TRBD1 (5 bases). V was cut by 2 bases and J by 3 bases, with 12 bases left in between. CDR3 size: 14 residues. CDR1 is SGHDT, CDR2 YYEEEE, per germline. As DNA, the CDR3 is TGTGCCAGCAGCTTTACGGACACCCTCTACGAGCAGTACTTC. It codes for CASSFTDTLYEQYF.

This clonotype was seen once. V and J are TRBV20-1 and TRBJ2-7; D remains ambiguous. Germline-derived CDR1 and CDR2 are DFQATT and SNEGSKA (reference sequence). CDR3 length: 14 residues. Trimming cost V 3 bases and J 0 bases, with 12 bases left between them. CDR3 nucleotide sequence: TGCAGTGCTAGCCCTATAACGAGCTCCTACGAGCAGTACTTC. Protein sequence: CSASPITSSYEQYF.